These 18 T cell receptor beta chains came from one sample sequenced in a study of T cells after yellow fever vaccination. TCRdb itself ran the 5' RACE reads through MiXCR, one entry per CDR3 protein. The sample yields some 390,000 distinct CDR3 sequences, around a sixth seen once. The material was PBMCs, obtained before the yellow fever booster vaccination. The receptor set was obtained from a man between 18 and 35 years old who received the YFV17D yellow fever vaccine.

The chain recombines TRBV6-2 or TRBV6-3 with TRBJ2-3; possibly TRBD2 for D (5 bases). V was trimmed by 5 bases and J by 6 bases, leaving 12 bases between them. The CDR3 consists of 13 residues. CDR1 is MNHEY and CDR2 is SVGEGT in the germline V gene. This CDR3 reads CASSIALADTQYF. The CDR3, as DNA: TGTGCCAGCAGTATTGCTTTAGCGGATACGCAGTATTTT.

This chain joins TRBV20-1 and TRBJ1-2; no firm D call. This CDR3 region has 15 residues. The germline gives CDR1 DFQATT, CDR2 SNEGSKA (reference sequence). Deletions cut 6 bases from V and 2 bases from J, with 19 bases between. CDR3 in DNA: TGCAGTGCCCCCAACCCCGGACTGCGGAACTATGGCTACACCTTC. Translated, it gives CSAPNPGLRNYGYTF.

This clonotype has a handful of counts. V usage is TRBV7-9 and J usage is TRBJ2-1; 8 nucleotides line up with TRBD1. Germline loops: CDR1 SEHNR, CDR2 FQNEAQ (reference sequence). The CDR3 loop spans 15 amino acids. V shed 3 bases and J 8 bases; nucleotides not matched to a gene: 9. The CDR3 loop is CASSLTGTGIDEQFF. The CDR3 DNA reads TGTGCCAGCAGCTTGACCGGGACAGGCATCGATGAGCAGTTCTTC. Full variable domain (outside the CDR3, taken from reference TRBV7-9 and TRBJ2-1): DTGVSQNPRHKITKRGQNVTFRCDPISEHNRLYWYRQTLGQGPEFLTYFQNEAQLEKSRLLSDRFSAERPKGSFSTLEIQRTEQGDSAMYLCASSLTGTGIDEQFFGPGTRLTVL.

The CDR3 spells CASSQLSGATEAFF. As DNA, the CDR3 is TGTGCCAGCAGCCAACTCTCCGGGGCGACTGAAGCTTTCTTT. The chain recombines TRBV7-4 with TRBJ1-1, with D perhaps TRBD1 (5 bases). The V gene's germline CDR1 is SGHVT and CDR2 SQSDAQ. V lost 5 bases to trimming and J lost 5 bases, with 15 bases between them. The CDR3 consists of 14 residues.

V and J are TRBV27 and TRBJ2-1, with no clear D. Germline assignment: CDR1 MNHEY and CDR2 SMNVEV (reference sequence). There are 11 residues in the CDR3. V lost 8 bases, J lost 7 bases, and 9 bases lay in between. The CDR3 protein is CASASENEQFF. As DNA, the CDR3 is TGTGCCAGCGCAAGTGAGAATGAGCAGTTCTTC.

This clonotype was counted a few times. The chain carries TRBV24-1 and TRBJ1-2, with D tentatively TRBD1 (5 bases). Trimming took off 2 bases at V and 3 bases at J, with 9 bases between the two ends. This CDR3 comprises 14 residues. Per the germline V gene, CDR1 is KGHDR and CDR2 is SFDVKD. The CDR3 DNA reads TGTGCCACCAGTGATTCCGGCAGGGACTATGGCTACACCTTC. Translating gives CATSDSGRDYGYTF.

The rearrangement joins TRBV7-2 to TRBJ2-5; no clear D gene. V lost 6 bases and J 5 bases, leaving 13 bases between the germline ends. Germline V lookup: CDR1 SGHTA, CDR2 FQGNSA. The CDR3 spans 13 residues. CDR3: CASSDTTKETQYF. DNA of the CDR3: TGTGCCAGCAGTGATACCACGAAGGAGACCCAGTACTTC.

Only a few counts were recorded for this clonotype. V gene TRBV4-1 combines with J gene TRBJ1-1; 7 bases are shared with TRBD1. CDR3 size: 16 residues. V lost 1 base and J lost 0; bases outside the gene matches: 5. Per germline, CDR1 MGHRA and CDR2 YSYEKL. CDR3 DNA: TGCGCCAGCAGCCAAGGGGCACAGGGGCTGAACACTGAAGCTTTCTTT. It encodes CASSQGAQGLNTEAFF.

CDR3 residues: CASSQAQRGEQFF. The CDR3 nucleotides read TGTGCCAGCAGCCAAGCCCAGCGCGGTGAGCAGTTCTTC. V gene TRBV4-2 combines with J gene TRBJ2-1, with D unclear. The length of the CDR3 is 13 residues. The V end lost 1 base, the J end lost 9 bases, and 10 bases lay between the germline ends. The germline CDR1 and CDR2 sequences are LGHNA and YNFKEQ.

The chain is built from TRBV5-6 and TRBJ2-1, with D possibly TRBD2 on 5 matching bases. The CDR3 sequence is 16 residues long. Germline V gene lookup returns CDR1 SGHDT and CDR2 YYEEEE. The germline V and J ends were trimmed by 0 bases and 3 bases, with 13 bases remaining between them. CDR3 sequence: CASSLATGRGYNEQFF. The CDR3 coding sequence is TGTGCCAGCAGCTTGGCCACGGGCCGGGGCTACAATGAGCAGTTCTTC.

The chain is built from TRBV7-9 and TRBJ1-2; D gene uncertain. The CDR3 runs to 14 residues. Trimming cost V 3 bases and J 1 base, with 9 bases left between them. Germline loops: CDR1 SEHNR, CDR2 FQNEAQ (reference sequence). CDR3 DNA: TGTGCCAGCAGCTTTGGCTTTTATAACTATGGCTACACCTTC. This codes for CASSFGFYNYGYTF.

This clonotype was found a few times. This chain joins TRBV7-2 and TRBJ2-3; D gene unclear. This CDR3 is 14 amino acids long. CDR1 and CDR2 from the germline V gene are SGHTA and FQGNSA. The V and J ends lost 2 bases and 1 base respectively, with 7 bases between them. CDR3 in DNA: TGTGCCAGCAGCTTATGGTCGGGCACAGATACGCAGTATTTT. Translation: CASSLWSGTDTQYF.

This clonotype turned up a few times. V is TRBV6-5 and J is TRBJ2-3; D possibly corresponds to TRBD2 (6 bases). The CDR3 covers 14 residues. The ends were cut back, 11 bases at V and 6 bases at J, with 21 bases in the middle. CDR1 and CDR2 from the germline V gene are MNHEY and SVGAGI. The CDR3 DNA is TGTGCCGCCGCCCGCCGGGTACGGGAGGATACGCAGTATTTT. Its protein is CAAARRVREDTQYF.

This clonotype was recorded a few times. V and J are TRBV7-9 and TRBJ1-1; no clear D. With 4 bases removed from V and 1 base from J, the gap between germline ends came to 10 bases. Germline loops: CDR1 SEHNR, CDR2 FQNEAQ (reference sequence). The CDR3 consists of 14 residues. The CDR3 here is CASSSSSTNTEAFF. The CDR3 coding sequence is TGTGCCAGCAGCTCGTCCAGTACGAACACTGAAGCTTTCTTT.

This clonotype was detected only a few times. Written as DNA, the CDR3 is TGCAGTGCTAGAGATCTCCGGCGGACTAGCGGGGGGGGCACAGATACGCAGTATTTT. It specifies CSARDLRRTSGGGTDTQYF. The V call is TRBV20-1, the J call TRBJ2-3; TRBD2 aligns across 15 bases. Trimming took 0 bases from V and 1 from J; bases not matched to a gene: 8. The CDR3 is made up of 19 amino acids. Germline V CDR1 and CDR2: DFQATT, SNEGSKA (reference sequence).

The V call is TRBV5-1, the J call TRBJ2-1; 8 nucleotides match TRBD1. V was clipped by 0 bases and J by 9 bases; unmatched bases: 11. Per the germline V gene, CDR1 is SGHRS and CDR2 is YFSETQ. This CDR3 region has 16 residues. The CDR3 DNA reads as TGCGCCAGCAGCTTGGATGTCCAGGGGGCCGTGGGTGAGCAGTTCTTC. This codes for CASSLDVQGAVGEQFF.

The chain uses TRBV5-1 and TRBJ1-4; 7 positions agree with TRBD1. The CDR3 runs 14 residues. In germline, CDR1 is SGHRS, CDR2 YFSETQ. With 1 base clipped from V and 8 bases from J, the junction kept 5 bases outside the gene matches. The CDR3 DNA sequence: TGCGCCAGCAGCTTGACAGGGGAAAGCGAAAAACTGTTTTTT. Its protein product is CASSLTGESEKLFF.

This clonotype was seen a handful of times. The chain recombines TRBV10-3 with TRBJ2-1, with D possibly being TRBD1 (5 bases). V was clipped by 3 bases and J by 4 bases, with 7 bases between them. The CDR3 has 13 amino acids. Germline CDR1 reads ENHRY; CDR2 reads SYGVKD. CDR3 sequence (DNA): TGTGCCATCAGTGATCAGGGATACAATGAGCAGTTCTTC. Translated, it gives CAISDQGYNEQFF.